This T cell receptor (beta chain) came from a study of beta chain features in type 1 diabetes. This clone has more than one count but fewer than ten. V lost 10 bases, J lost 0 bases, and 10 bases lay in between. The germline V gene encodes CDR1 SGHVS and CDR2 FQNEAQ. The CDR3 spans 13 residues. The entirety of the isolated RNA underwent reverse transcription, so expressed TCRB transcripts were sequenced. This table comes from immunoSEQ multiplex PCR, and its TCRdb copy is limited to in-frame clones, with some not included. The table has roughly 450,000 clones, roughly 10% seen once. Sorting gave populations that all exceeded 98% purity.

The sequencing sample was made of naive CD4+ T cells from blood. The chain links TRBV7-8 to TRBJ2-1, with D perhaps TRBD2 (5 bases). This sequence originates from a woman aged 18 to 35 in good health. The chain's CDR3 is CATNRDSYNEQFF. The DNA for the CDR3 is TGTGCCACCAACCGGGACTCCTACAATGAGCAGTTCTTC.